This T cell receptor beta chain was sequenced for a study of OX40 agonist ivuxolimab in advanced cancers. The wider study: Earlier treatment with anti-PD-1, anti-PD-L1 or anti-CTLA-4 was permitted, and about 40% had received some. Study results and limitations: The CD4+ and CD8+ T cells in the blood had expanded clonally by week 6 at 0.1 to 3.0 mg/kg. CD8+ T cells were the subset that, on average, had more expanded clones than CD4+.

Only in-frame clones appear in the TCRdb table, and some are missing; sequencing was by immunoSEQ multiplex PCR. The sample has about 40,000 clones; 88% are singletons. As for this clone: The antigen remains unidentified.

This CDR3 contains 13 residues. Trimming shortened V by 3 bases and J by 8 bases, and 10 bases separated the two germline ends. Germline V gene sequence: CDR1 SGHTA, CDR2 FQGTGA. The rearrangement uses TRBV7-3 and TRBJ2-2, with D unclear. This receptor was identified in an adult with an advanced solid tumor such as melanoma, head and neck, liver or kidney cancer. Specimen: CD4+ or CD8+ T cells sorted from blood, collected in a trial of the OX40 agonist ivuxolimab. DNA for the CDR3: TGTGCCAGCAGCTTGTCCTTATCAGGGGAGCTGTTTTTT. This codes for CASSLSLSGELFF.